Below are 3 T cell receptor beta chains sequenced from a single sample in a study of PD-1 blockade in classical Hodgkin lymphoma. Sequenced by immunoSEQ multiplex PCR; TCRdb stores in-frame clones only, minus some. The repertoire has roughly 20,000 clones, around 70% of them found once; the top ten carry about 20%. All patients experienced relapse after autologous stem cell transplantation, and brentuximab vedotin exposure was variable. The sample in question was peripheral blood mononuclear cells (PBMCs), obtained at baseline. These receptors were collected from a human donor with classical Hodgkin lymphoma.

The chain links TRBV2 to TRBJ2-5; 12 nucleotides match TRBD2. CDR1 SNHLY and CDR2 FYNNEI come from the germline V gene. The length of the CDR3 is 15 residues. V shed 6 bases, J shed 1 base, and the junction held 3 bases outside the gene matches. The CDR3 reads CASSTGLAGQETQYF. CDR3 coding DNA: TGTGCCAGCAGCACGGGACTAGCGGGCCAAGAGACCCAGTACTTC.

The chain employs TRBV4-3 and TRBJ1-1; 9 bases agree with TRBD1. Trimming took 6 bases from V and 3 from J; bases not matched to a gene: 5. This CDR3 is 14 amino acids long. CDR1 and CDR2 from the germline V gene are LGHNA and YSLEER. CDR3 DNA: TGCGCCAGCAGTTTGGGACAGGGCTACACTGAAGCTTTCTTT. Amino acids: CASSLGQGYTEAFF.

The chain uses TRBV7-2 and TRBJ2-1, with 7 nucleotides matching TRBD2. Germline V lookup: CDR1 SGHTA, CDR2 FQGNSA. The CDR3 contains 14 residues. The CDR3: CVTGGAGLGNEQFF. The CDR3 DNA reads TGTGTAACGGGTGGAGCGGGACTGGGGAATGAGCAGTTCTTC. Full variable domain (missing parts from reference TRBV7-2 and TRBJ2-1): GAGVSQSPSNKVTEKGKDVELRCDPISGHTALYWYRQSLGQGLEFLIYFQGNSAPDKSGLPSDRFSAERTGGSVSTLTIQRTQQEDSAVYLCVTGGAGLGNEQFFGPGTRLTVL.